The 29 T cell receptor beta chains given below trace back to one sample, sequenced in a study of blood T cell repertoires in COVID-19. Some clones are missing from TCRdb's copy, which holds only in-frame ones; the method was immunoSEQ multiplex PCR. The sample holds approximately 220,000 clones; around 87% are singletons and the top ten take 3% to 3.5%. Sequencing was carried out using peripheral blood. The receptors were gathered from a man between 60 and 70 years old with acute or convalescent COVID-19.

The genes are TRBV7-2 and TRBJ1-2, with D maybe TRBD1 (6 bases). CDR1 is SGHTA, CDR2 FQGNSA, per germline. Trimming pared 2 bases from V and 5 bases from J, leaving 18 bases between. There are 16 residues in the CDR3. CDR3 amino acids: CASSLTRPGRGYGYTF. The CDR3 DNA follows: TGTGCCAGCAGCTTAACACGTCCGGGAAGGGGGTATGGCTACACCTTC.

The chain links TRBV10-2 to TRBJ2-1; 16 positions match TRBD2. The germline V gene encodes CDR1 WSHSY and CDR2 SAAADI. This CDR3 spans 16 amino acids. J gave up 7 bases and V 3 bases, and 3 bases lay outside the gene matches. This CDR3 is CASSDGTSGGGNEQFF. In DNA, the CDR3 is TGCGCCAGCAGTGACGGGACTAGCGGGGGGGGGAATGAGCAGTTCTTC.

The CDR3 DNA follows: TGTGCCAGCAGTGACCCGGGACAGACTACGAAACTGTTTTTT. This translates into CASSDPGQTTKLFF. The chain is built from TRBV6-1 and TRBJ1-4; TRBD1 matches 7 bases. CDR1 MNHNS and CDR2 SASEGT come from the germline V gene. The CDR3 runs to 14 residues. Trimming at V came to 3 bases and at J to 11 bases, leaving 9 bases not matched to a gene.

J is TRBJ2-5 and V is TRBV5-1, with 9 nucleotides matching TRBD1. Germline CDR1 reads SGHRS; CDR2 reads YFSETQ. V dropped 0 bases and J dropped 9; count of bases not matched to a gene: 3. The CDR3 runs 13 residues. CDR3 nucleotide sequence: TGCGCCAGCAGCTTGGATGGACAGGGGTCCCAGTACTTC. It encodes CASSLDGQGSQYF.

This chain's CDR3 is CSASKTGDEQYF. The DNA for the CDR3 is TGCAGTGCGAGTAAGACAGGGGACGAGCAGTACTTC. V is TRBV20-1 and J is TRBJ2-7, with 8 bases lining up with TRBD1. CDR3 length: 12 residues. Germline assignment: CDR1 DFQATT and CDR2 SNEGSKA (reference sequence). V was pared by 6 bases and J by 5 bases, with 6 bases of the junction left unmatched.

The gene calls are TRBV7-3 and TRBJ2-7, with a weak D call TRBD2 (6 bases). V lost 0 bases and J lost 4, with 7 bases in between. The CDR3 extends over 13 amino acids. CDR1 and CDR2 from the germline V gene are SGHTA and FQGTGA. This CDR3 is CASSLTAGYEQYF. The CDR3 bases are TGTGCCAGCAGCTTAACGGCGGGGTACGAGCAGTACTTC.

The chain employs TRBV20-1 and TRBJ2-5; unclear D gene. CDR1 DFQATT and CDR2 SNEGSKA come from the germline V gene (reference sequence). Trimming removed 6 bases at V and 4 bases at J, with 9 bases between. This CDR3 has 11 amino acids. CDR3 protein: CSADTGETQYF. CDR3 in DNA: TGCAGTGCCGATACTGGAGAGACCCAGTACTTC.

The chain employs TRBV4-3 and TRBJ1-1; D perhaps matches TRBD1 (6 bases). Germline V lookup: CDR1 LGHNA, CDR2 YSLEER. The CDR3 extends over 20 amino acids. The V end was cut by 1 base, the J end by 4 bases, with 28 bases between. The CDR3 sequence: CASSQVGAGGAAVSGTEAFF. DNA of the CDR3: TGCGCCAGCAGCCAAGTAGGAGCGGGGGGGGCTGCGGTTAGTGGCACTGAAGCTTTCTTT.

V usage is TRBV5-1 and J usage is TRBJ2-3, with 10 positions matching TRBD1. Per germline, CDR1 SGHRS and CDR2 YFSETQ. The trim removed 3 bases at V and 4 bases at J, leaving 8 bases unmatched. The CDR3 covers 16 residues. Here the CDR3 DNA reads TGCGCCAGCAGCTGGACCGGGACAGGGGAAGCAGATACGCAGTATTTT. The encoded protein is CASSWTGTGEADTQYF.

This chain links TRBV5-4 with TRBJ2-5; weak D call: TRBD1 (7 bases). CDR3 size: 14 residues. CDR1 SGHNT and CDR2 YYREEE come from the germline V gene (reference sequence). The ends were cut back, 4 bases at V and 6 bases at J, with 16 bases in the middle. CDR3 loop: CASSTDRAGKTQYF. Here the CDR3 DNA reads TGTGCCAGCAGCACTGACAGGGCGGGAAAGACCCAGTACTTC.

The chain couples TRBV5-6 to TRBJ1-3; TRBD1 aligns across 7 bases. Germline loops: CDR1 SGHDT, CDR2 YYEEEE. This CDR3 comprises 14 residues. After removal of 3 bases from V and 4 bases from J, the junction contained 4 bases not matched to a gene. CDR3 sequence reads: CASSSTGQGNTIYF. The CDR3 DNA reads TGTGCCAGCAGCTCCACGGGACAGGGAAACACCATATATTTT.

J is TRBJ2-2 and V is TRBV7-2; unclear D gene. The V gene lost 4 bases and the J gene lost 7 bases, with 10 bases spanning the gap. Germline V gives CDR1 SGHTA, CDR2 FQGNSA. This CDR3 contains 13 residues. In DNA, the CDR3 is TGTGCCAGCAGCTCGATAACGGGCGGGGAGCTGTTTTTT. It is translated as CASSSITGGELFF.

The chain couples TRBV6-5 to TRBJ2-7, with TRBD1 matching over 7 bases. The germline V gene has CDR1 MNHEY and CDR2 SVGAGI. The CDR3 is 15 amino acids. The ends lost 3 bases at V and 2 bases at J; junction bases unmatched: 7. CDR3 residues: CASSYSGTAAYEQYF. CDR3 coding DNA: TGTGCCAGCAGTTATTCCGGGACAGCTGCCTACGAGCAGTACTTC.

This rearrangement joins TRBV5-6 to TRBJ2-7; D unresolved. This CDR3 is 17 amino acids long. Trimming cost V 2 bases and J 0 bases, with 18 bases left between them. Germline values: CDR1 SGHDT, CDR2 YYEEEE. For the CDR3, the DNA is TGTGCCAGCAGCTTTAGGTCTTATCGGCGGAGCTCCTACGAGCAGTACTTC. This codes for CASSFRSYRRSSYEQYF.

The chain couples TRBV7-2 to TRBJ2-7, with TRBD1 matching 11 bases. V shed 5 bases, J shed 6 bases, and the junction held 12 bases outside the gene matches. Per the germline V gene, CDR1 is SGHTA and CDR2 is FQGNSA. This CDR3 region has 16 residues. The CDR3 nucleotides are TGTGCCAGCAGCCCCCAAGCGGGGACAGGGGGTTCCGAGCAGTACTTC. Amino acids: CASSPQAGTGGSEQYF.

The chain uses TRBV19 and TRBJ2-7, with TRBD1 as a possible D gene (5 bases). The CDR3 runs 14 residues. V was cut by 3 bases and J by 0 bases, with 9 bases left in between. Germline V lookup: CDR1 LNHDA, CDR2 SQIVND (reference sequence). CDR3 residues: CASSITGSSYEQYF. In DNA, the CDR3 is TGTGCCAGTAGTATTACAGGTTCCTCCTACGAGCAGTACTTC. Full variable domain (remainder filled in from reference TRBV19 and TRBJ2-7): DGGITQSPKYLFRKEGQNVTLSCEQNLNHDAMYWYRQDPGQGLRLIYYSQIVNDFQKGDIAEGYSVSREKKESFPLTVTSAQKNPTAFYLCASSITGSSYEQYFGPGTRLTVT.

This clone was recorded a few times. The genes are TRBV3-1 (or the pseudogene TRBV3-2) and TRBJ2-5; D may be TRBD1 (6 bases). The CDR3 runs to 15 residues. V was cut by 8 bases and J by 2 bases, with 18 bases left in between. Germline CDR1 and CDR2: LGHDT and YNNKEL (reference sequence). The CDR3 here is CASVRGGLLQETQYF. In DNA, the CDR3 is TGTGCCAGCGTTCGTGGGGGCCTCCTACAAGAGACCCAGTACTTC.

The J gene is TRBJ1-6, the V gene TRBV6-5; 9 positions match TRBD1. CDR1 and CDR2 (germline): MNHEY, SVGAGI. The CDR3 consists of 16 residues. After removal of 3 bases from V and 6 bases from J, the junction contained 6 bases not matched to a gene. CDR3 nucleotide sequence: TGTGCCAGCAGTTATACGGGACAGGGACTTAATTCACCCCTCCACTTT. Translation gives CASSYTGQGLNSPLHF.

The J gene is TRBJ2-7, the V gene TRBV27, with TRBD1 identical over 7 bases. The CDR3 runs 14 residues. Trimming at V came to 5 bases and at J to 2 bases, leaving 6 bases not matched to a gene. The germline V gene has CDR1 MNHEY and CDR2 SMNVEV (reference sequence). The CDR3 region is CASSRQGDTYEQYF. The CDR3 DNA sequence: TGTGCCAGCAGTCGGCAGGGGGATACCTACGAGCAGTACTTC.

V and J are TRBV2 and TRBJ1-1, with a possible D match to TRBD1 (5 bases). The germline V gene encodes CDR1 SNHLY and CDR2 FYNNEI. The CDR3 contains 14 residues. Trimming removed 4 bases at V and 1 base at J, with 10 bases between. CDR3 protein: CASSVGRRNTEAFF. The CDR3 DNA reads as TGTGCCAGCAGTGTGGGGCGTAGGAACACTGAAGCTTTCTTT. The full variable domain, completed using reference TRBV2 and TRBJ1-1, is EPEVTQTPSHQVTQMGQEVILRCVPISNHLYFYWYRQILGQKVEFLVSFYNNEISEKSEIFDDQFSVERPDGSNFTLKIRSTKLEDSAMYFCASSVGRRNTEAFFGQGTRLTVV.

The V call is TRBV10-3, the J call TRBJ2-5, with D perhaps matching TRBD2 (7 bases). This CDR3 is built from 14 residues. The V end lost 7 bases, the J end lost 0 bases, and 12 bases lay between the germline ends. The germline V gene encodes CDR1 ENHRY and CDR2 SYGVKD. Written as DNA, the CDR3 is TGTGCCATCAAGGCGGGGGCAAACCAAGAGACCCAGTACTTC. It is translated as CAIKAGANQETQYF.

The genes are TRBV9 and TRBJ2-6; 9 bases map to TRBD1. J gave up 4 bases and V 4 bases, and 3 bases lay outside the gene matches. Germline V gene data show CDR1 as SGDLS and CDR2 as YYNGEE. CDR3 size: 15 residues. The CDR3 here is CASSLQGAGANVLTF. CDR3 in DNA: TGTGCCAGCAGCCTACAGGGGGCCGGGGCCAACGTCCTGACTTTC. Full variable domain (outside the CDR3, taken from reference TRBV9 and TRBJ2-6): DSGVTQTPKHLITATGQRVTLRCSPRSGDLSVYWYQQSLDQGLQFLIQYYNGEERAKGNILERFSAQQFPDLHSELNLSSLELGDSALYFCASSLQGAGANVLTFGAGSRLTVL.

The V and J genes are TRBV19 and TRBJ1-6; D ambiguous. Trimming pared 7 bases from V and 7 bases from J, leaving 14 bases between. Germline V CDR1 and CDR2: LNHDA, SQIVND (reference sequence). This CDR3 has 14 residues. DNA for the CDR3: TGTGCCAGTACGCGTGGGAGTGCAAATTCACCCCTCCACTTT. Residues: CASTRGSANSPLHF.

The chain is built from TRBV6-6 and TRBJ2-5; tentative D call: TRBD1 (7 bases). The germline gives CDR1 MNHNY, CDR2 SVGAGI (reference sequence). CDR3 length: 16 amino acids. Trimming removed 2 bases at V and 5 bases at J, with 18 bases between. The CDR3: CASSYMTGRRMETQYF. CDR3 in DNA: TGTGCCAGCAGTTACATGACAGGGAGGCGCATGGAGACCCAGTACTTC.

V is TRBV7-2 and J is TRBJ2-7; D is possibly TRBD1 (6 bases). There are 13 residues in the CDR3. The germline V gene encodes CDR1 SGHTA and CDR2 FQGNSA. Trimming removed 5 bases at V and 4 bases at J, with 12 bases between. The CDR3 DNA is TGTGCCAGCAGCCACGACAGGAGTTACGAGCAGTACTTC. It translates to CASSHDRSYEQYF.

The rearrangement joins TRBV5-1 to TRBJ1-2; TRBD1 matches at 7 bases. The CDR3 contains 15 residues. Trimming cost V 0 bases and J 5 bases; bases outside gene matches: 7. Per the germline V gene, CDR1 is SGHRS and CDR2 is YFSETQ. CDR3 sequence: CASSLVGPGGYGYTF. The CDR3 DNA sequence: TGCGCCAGCAGCTTGGTCGGTCCAGGGGGTTATGGCTACACCTTC.

The gene calls are TRBV3-1 (or the pseudogene TRBV3-2) and TRBJ2-3, with 7 nucleotides matching TRBD2. CDR3 length equals 14 residues. Germline lookup yields CDR1 LGHDT and CDR2 YNNKEL (reference sequence). J lost 2 bases, V lost 3 bases, and 2 bases had no gene match. The CDR3 nucleotides are TGTGCCAGCAGCCATCTAGCGGCCACAGATACGCAGTATTTT. It yields the protein CASSHLAATDTQYF.

To note about this clone: A read error may produce the germline difference seen at one junction end. The chain has TRBV7-3 and TRBJ2-3, with TRBD2 as a possible D gene (7 bases). The CDR3 has 14 residues. From germline, CDR1 is SGHTA and CDR2 FQGTGA. CDR3 loop: CASTLGGGADTQYF. CDR3 bases: TGTGCCAGCACCTTAGGGGGAGGGGCAGATACGCAGTATTTT.

The V and J genes are TRBV28 and TRBJ1-4; 7 bases fit TRBD1. Germline V gene data show CDR1 as MDHEN and CDR2 as SYDVKM. This CDR3 is 16 amino acids long. The V and J ends lost 7 bases and 8 bases, in that order; junction bases with no gene match: 16. The CDR3 region has the DNA TGTGCCAGCACCCAGGGGGGCGCGAACGGCGGAGAAAAACTGTTTTTT. Its protein is CASTQGGANGGEKLFF. The variable domain in full, completed from reference TRBV28 and TRBJ1-4, reads DVKVTQSSRYLVKRTGEKVFLECVQDMDHENMFWYRQDPGLGLRLIYFSYDVKMKEKGDIPEGYSVSREKKERFSLILESASTNQTSMYLCASTQGGANGGEKLFFGSGTQLSVL.